This entry lists 13 T cell receptor beta chains sequenced from one sample in a study of T cells in Graves' hyperthyroidism and ophthalmopathy. The CDR3 regions of TCR beta were amplified from RNA transcripts. The study used the HTBI primer set for a first-round RT-PCR of the TCR CDR3. One entry per CDR3 protein, called by TCRdb with MiXCR from the multiplex PCR reads. The table records about 640,000 distinct CDR3 sequences, less than 25% of them present only once. Input material: blood. The origin of the receptors is a man under 40 with Graves' ophthalmopathy.

In its sample, this clonotype was seen a few times. The V gene is TRBV13, the J gene TRBJ2-2; 10 bases line up with TRBD2. Germline trimming cut 0 bases from V and 4 bases from J; bases unmatched to any gene: 2. CDR1 is PRHDT, CDR2 FYEKMQ, per germline (reference sequence). CDR3 length: 16 amino acids. CDR3: CASSLGLAGITGELFF. CDR3 coding DNA: TGTGCCAGCAGCTTAGGACTAGCGGGAATCACCGGGGAGCTGTTTTTT.

This rearrangement joins TRBV27 to TRBJ2-7; D gene unclear. The CDR3 totals 11 residues. Trimming took off 6 bases at V and 6 bases at J, with 9 bases between the two ends. Germline CDR1 is MNHEY and CDR2 is SMNVEV (reference sequence). CDR3 bases: TGTGCCAGCAGCTCCTTGAGCGAGCAGTACTTC. Residues: CASSSLSEQYF.

This chain connects TRBV7-3 to TRBJ2-1; 9 nucleotides line up with TRBD2. The CDR3 is made up of 17 amino acids. Looked up from germline, CDR1 is SGHTA and CDR2 is FQGTGA. The V and J ends lost 0 bases and 7 bases, in that order; junction bases with no gene match: 10. The chain's CDR3 is CASSLTLLAGQGNEQFF. DNA for the CDR3: TGTGCCAGCAGCTTAACCCTACTAGCGGGCCAGGGGAATGAGCAGTTCTTC.

The rearrangement links TRBV7-2 to TRBJ2-2; D possibly corresponds to TRBD1 (5 bases). CDR3 length equals 13 residues. Germline assignment: CDR1 SGHTA and CDR2 FQGNSA. Trimming cost V 7 bases and J 4 bases, with 10 bases left between them. CDR3 in DNA: TGTGCCAGCACTCAGGACATCACCGGGGAGCTGTTTTTT. Encoded protein: CASTQDITGELFF.

This clonotype appeared many times. The chain links TRBV5-1 to TRBJ2-7; no clear D gene. V shed 0 bases and J shed 6 bases, with 19 bases lying between them. This CDR3 comprises 16 residues. Germline V CDR1 and CDR2: SGHRS, YFSETQ. CDR3 residues: CASSLGLRESITEQYF. The DNA for the CDR3 is TGCGCCAGCAGCTTGGGGTTGAGAGAGTCAATAACCGAGCAGTACTTC.

This clonotype was picked up a small number of times. The rearrangement joins TRBV2 to TRBJ1-5; tentative D call: TRBD1 (6 bases). V was cut by 2 bases and J by 5 bases, with 16 bases left in between. This CDR3 is 16 amino acids long. Germline V gives CDR1 SNHLY, CDR2 FYNNEI. CDR3 DNA: TGTGCCAGCAGTGAAAGGGAACAGGGAAGCGATCAGCCCCAGCATTTT. This encodes CASSEREQGSDQPQHF.

The rearrangement joins TRBV10-3 to TRBJ2-7; D gene ambiguous. The CDR3 runs to 12 residues. Germline V gene sequence: CDR1 ENHRY, CDR2 SYGVKD. Trimming removed 11 bases from V and 5 bases from J, with 16 bases in between. CDR3: CASRPGVDEQYF. The CDR3 DNA reads TGTGCCTCACGGCCAGGTGTAGACGAGCAGTACTTC.

The chain combines TRBV3-1 with TRBJ1-1, with a possible D match to TRBD1 (5 bases). The CDR3 loop spans 15 amino acids. Germline CDR1 and CDR2: LGHDT and YNNKEL (reference sequence). V lost 5 bases and J 4 bases, leaving 17 bases between the germline ends. CDR3 amino acids: CASSDDPGGGTEAFF. In nucleotides, the CDR3 is TGTGCCAGCAGCGACGACCCGGGCGGGGGCACTGAAGCTTTCTTT.

CDR3 sequence reads: CASIGKGGEYGYTF. CDR3 bases: TGTGCCAGCATAGGAAAGGGCGGCGAGTATGGCTACACCTTC. V gene TRBV28 combines with J gene TRBJ1-2; no firm D call. CDR1 is MDHEN, CDR2 SYDVKM, per germline. The CDR3 has 14 amino acids. The germline V and J ends were trimmed by 7 bases and 5 bases, with 17 bases remaining between them.

This rearrangement joins TRBV20-1 to TRBJ1-1; TRBD1 might be the D (6 bases). Germline V gives CDR1 DFQATT, CDR2 SNEGSKA (reference sequence). CDR3 size: 15 residues. The V end lost 2 bases, the J end lost 1 base, and 14 bases lay between the germline ends. CDR3 in amino acids: CSARQGHFKNTEAFF. The CDR3 nucleotides read TGCAGTGCTAGACAGGGACATTTTAAGAACACTGAAGCTTTCTTT.

A few counts support this clonotype. The V gene is TRBV7-2, the J gene TRBJ2-3, with TRBD2 matching 7 bases. CDR1 is SGHTA and CDR2 is FQGNSA in the germline V gene. The CDR3 loop spans 18 amino acids. V lost 2 bases and J lost 2; bases outside the gene matches: 13. The CDR3 sequence is CASSLTRLTSSVTDTQYF. CDR3 sequence (DNA): TGTGCCAGCAGCTTAACCCGTCTGACTAGCAGTGTCACAGATACGCAGTATTTT.

This clonotype was seen repeatedly, ten times or more. This chain connects TRBV28 to TRBJ2-7; D perhaps matches TRBD1 (6 bases). The length of the CDR3 is 15 residues. CDR1 and CDR2 from the germline V gene are MDHEN and SYDVKM. The V gene lost 3 bases and the J gene lost 1 base, with 13 bases spanning the gap. The CDR3 region has the DNA TGTGCCAGCAGTTTCTCAGGGGAAGGTTCCTACGAGCAGTACTTC. Protein sequence: CASSFSGEGSYEQYF.

This clonotype was seen at least ten times. The chain uses TRBV30 and TRBJ1-1; D remains unclear. Germline V gene data show CDR1 as GTSNPN and CDR2 as SVGIG (reference sequence). V shed 2 bases and J shed 6 bases, with 7 bases lying between them. The CDR3 runs 11 residues. CDR3 DNA sequence: TGTGCCTGGAGTTGGAAGGCTGAAGCTTTCTTT. It encodes CAWSWKAEAFF.